This TCR beta chain came from a study of spatial heterogeneity in lung cancer. Study-level information: In raw reads, more than nine appearances on average were recorded for each unique TCR and UMI combination. Regarding the study as a whole: Counts that tracked tumor mutation counts were those of expanded intratumoral alpha and beta TCRs.

Time point noted: sample taken at primary tumor resection. The donor group consisted of over 60 patients who had untreated, early-stage non-small cell lung cancer. Tumor, nontumor lung or frozen PBMC supplied whole RNA that was sequenced unsorted. The CDR3 length is 15 residues. The germline V and J ends were trimmed by 3 bases and 4 bases, with 15 bases remaining between them. Germline V gene sequence: CDR1 ENHRY, CDR2 SYGVKD. Turning to this clonotype: Its antigen is as yet unknown.

Each CDR3 protein gets one entry after TCRdb re-called the 5' RACE reads with MiXCR. The sample carries about 2,700 distinct CDR3 sequences, 17% recorded once. The chain combines TRBV10-3 with TRBJ2-5; no reliable D call. The source was lung tumor tissue, collected at surgery. The clonotype comes from a male donor with early-stage non-small cell lung cancer. CDR3 protein: CAISDLPHWGETQYF. The CDR3 region has the DNA TGTGCCATCAGTGACTTACCCCATTGGGGAGAGACCCAGTACTTC.